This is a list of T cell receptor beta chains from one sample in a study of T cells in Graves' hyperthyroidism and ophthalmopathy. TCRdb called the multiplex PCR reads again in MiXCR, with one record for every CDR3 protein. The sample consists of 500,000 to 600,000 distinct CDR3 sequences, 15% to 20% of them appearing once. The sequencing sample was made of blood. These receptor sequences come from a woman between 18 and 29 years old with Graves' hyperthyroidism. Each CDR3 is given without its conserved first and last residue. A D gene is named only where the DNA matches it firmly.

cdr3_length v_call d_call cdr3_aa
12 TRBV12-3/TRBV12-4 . ASSSGTENYGYT
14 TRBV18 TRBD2 ASSPPQGLATDTQY
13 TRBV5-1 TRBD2 ASSKTSGGPDTQY
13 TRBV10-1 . ASPGGPHSYNEQF
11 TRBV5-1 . ASSDPSTDTQY
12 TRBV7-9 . ASSPNEGQETQY
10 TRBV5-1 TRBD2 ASSLRGGDSF
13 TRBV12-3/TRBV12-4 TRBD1 ASSPRQGRQETQY
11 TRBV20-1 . SARARASYEQY
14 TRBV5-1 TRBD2 ASSLSTSGSTGEQF
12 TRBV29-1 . SVEFGSGANVLT
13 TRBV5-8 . ASSTGHSSGNTIY
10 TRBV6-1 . ASSFAGFEAF
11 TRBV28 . ASRPQGIDEQY
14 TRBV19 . ASSISSRWGDTEAF
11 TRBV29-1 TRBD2 SGGLAGAGEQF
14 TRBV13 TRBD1 ASSQRQGERDTEAF
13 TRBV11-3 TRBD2 ASSRGGRGTDTQY
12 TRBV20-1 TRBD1 SARPGQGFQPQH
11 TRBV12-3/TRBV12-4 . ASRGGQTGGYT
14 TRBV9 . ASSPHKAGSYNEQF
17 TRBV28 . ASSLWGGQLPDSNQPQH
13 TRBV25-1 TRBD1 ASTVQGQGNTEAF
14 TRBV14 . ASSQDIVLTYNEQF
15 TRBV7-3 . ASSSTPAGISNQPQH
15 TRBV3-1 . ASSQSGQATFTGELF
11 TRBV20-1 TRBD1 STGQAVQETQY
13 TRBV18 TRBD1 ASSGTAFSGNTIY
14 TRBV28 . ASGPPSRGASQPQH
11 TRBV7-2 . ASSGTDRSTQY
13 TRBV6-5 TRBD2 ASSLLAGDAQTQY
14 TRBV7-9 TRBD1 ASSLGVGQGAYEQY
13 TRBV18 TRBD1 ASSTPDRGVAEAF
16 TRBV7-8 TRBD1 ASSRRDRRVVYNSPLH
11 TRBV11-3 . ASSQHGDTEAF
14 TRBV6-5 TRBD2 ASSYSVSGGGETQY
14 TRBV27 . ASSTRDGLMNTEAF
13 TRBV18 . ASSPSAGALETQY
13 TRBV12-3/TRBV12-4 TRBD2 ASSPSGFGTGELF
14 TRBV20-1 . SARGVARAQGYEQY
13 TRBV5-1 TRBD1 ASRRTGNSYNEQF
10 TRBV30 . AWSLDRTEAF
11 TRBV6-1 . ASTNGGAQPQH
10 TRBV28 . ASSFKVGGYT
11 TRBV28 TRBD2 ASGAGGVHEQY
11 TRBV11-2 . ASSFQGWYEQY
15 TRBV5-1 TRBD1 ASSLSQGGLNTGELF
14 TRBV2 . ASSEALQAGDYGYT
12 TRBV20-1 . SAILGHPNTEAF
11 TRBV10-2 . ASIAGTAGELF
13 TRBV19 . ASSLLSSYNSPLH
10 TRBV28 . ASSQDGGEAF
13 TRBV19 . ASSLYRDITEKLF
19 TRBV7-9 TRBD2 ASSLDWRLSGAGAGANVLT
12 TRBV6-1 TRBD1 ASSTGMGGNTIY
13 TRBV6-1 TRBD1 AISEGQDPYNEQF
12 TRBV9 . ASSETASSYEQY
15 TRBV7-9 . ASSLSQEGVSNQPQH
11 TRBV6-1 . ASRTGGAYGYT
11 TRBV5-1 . ASSPATNYGYT